This T cell receptor beta chain was recovered during a study of T cells after yellow fever vaccination. TCRdb reprocessed the 5' RACE reads via MiXCR and lists one record per CDR3 protein. This sample yields 450,000 to 550,000 distinct CDR3 sequences, of which just over 20% are seen a single time; about a sixth belongs to the top ten. The CDR3 totals 13 residues. The germline V and J ends were trimmed by 6 bases and 6 bases, with 11 bases remaining between them. Germline V gene data show CDR1 as SNHLY and CDR2 as FYNNEI. General observations from the study: Once the booster was given, most primary-vaccination clones reappeared, at just under 98% for CD4 and approximately 88% for CD8.

Worth noting for this clonotype: The antigen is not known.

The TCR originated in a man between 18 and 35 years old who received the YFV17D yellow fever vaccine. V and J are TRBV2 and TRBJ1-4, with D unresolved. The starting material was PBMCs, obtained approximately 20 days after the first yellow fever vaccination. The CDR3 bases are TGTGCCAGCAGGAGGGAGATTGATGAAAAACTGTTTTTT. Protein product: CASRREIDEKLFF.